The entry below gives a single TCR beta chain sequence along with its context. The target of this receptor is not known. One end of the junction is discordant with germline, which a read error may explain. The germline V gene (reference sequence) specifies MNHEY as CDR1 and SMNVEV as CDR2. Spanning cysteine to phenylalanine, the CDR3 consists of 16 amino acids. Only the CDR3 DNA stays, 48 bases, in frame from base 1. Libraries were constructed by the immunoSEQ multiplex PCR assay. The multiplex PCR relied on a mix of 60 forward primers for TCR Vbeta segments and 13 reverse primers for TCR Jbeta segments. The CDR3 region of rearranged TCR beta genes was amplified from genomic DNA by a multiplex PCR assay. The amplified TCR beta libraries were sequenced on the Illumina HiSeq System as 87-base-pair reads. Processing in the source paper ran as follows. A later analysis tallied about 77 million unique TCR beta chains across the 600 to 700 repertoires, and around 12 million of those chains were shared by two or more donors. A nearest-neighbor algorithm error-corrected the raw reads and collapsed the reads into unique sequences, merging closely related sequences to remove PCR and sequencing errors. CDR3 sequences were aligned to IMGT reference sequences to assign V, D and J gene segments. Each retained sequence needed at least a six-nucleotide match to both a V gene segment and a J gene segment. A rearrangement counted as productive if the CDR3 had no stop codons and remained in frame with V and J, and every other rearrangement counted as non-productive. Following IMGT convention, CDR3 was defined as the stretch from the second conserved V-encoded cysteine to the conserved J-encoded phenylalanine. In an earlier analysis of 550 to 650 of the donors, sequences lacking an unambiguous match to a single V gene segment were excluded. An earlier analysis of some 610 of the donors called V segments functional above 56.7% productive rearrangements and segregating when the between-donor standard deviation exceeded 5%. To diagnose cytomegalovirus status from the catalog of TCR beta chain sequences, a statistical classification framework was built. V and J gene assignment, in a later analysis, came from comparing TCR nucleotide sequences with IMGT/GENE-DB human TR gene sequences. Using the TCRdist pipeline, a later analysis assigned CDR3 sequences along with most-parsimonious VDJ recombination scenarios. In a later analysis, every TCR beta chain was defined by the combination of its CDR3 amino acid sequence and its V-gene family, and reads without a unique V-gene family were dropped. A later analysis removed 550 to 700 highly shared, low-generation-probability nucleotide sequences to deal with suspected cross-contamination and a sequencing artifact. For each public chain, a later analysis derived a clonal expansion index from normalized ranks of inferred template counts within each repertoire. In a later analysis, generation probabilities were computed using a VDJ recombination model fitted to out-of-frame rearrangements, and the results were checked against IGoR. In a later analysis, TCR-TCR, TCR-HLA and TCR-CMV co-occurrence was scored with hypergeometric tests, and a repertoire-size bias correction was applied to TCR pairs. False discovery rates were estimated in a later analysis by permuting HLA or CMV assignments 20 times. In a later analysis, co-occurring TCRs were grouped using DBSCAN, and TCRdist sequence similarity was added for clustering within HLA-allele-positive subsets. Co-occurrence clustering excluded repertoires with fewer than 30,000 or more than 120,000 public chains, plus five with anomalous nucleotide sharing. In TCRdb, the immuneACCESS table is reduced to in-frame sequences with V and J assigned. These tables do not hold every clone; where another copy was compared, an unresolved V gene accounts for under half, and the others remain unexplained. V, J and clone size reflect that table, while D and trimming were determined from the DNA. A total of some 150,000 clones appear in this sample, about 80% of them only once. Under 2% of the sample is held by the ten biggest clonotypes.

The sample belongs to a study of cytomegalovirus exposure and HLA in healthy donors (dated by TCRdb to the late 2010s). Looking at the study overall: An earlier analysis of roughly 610 of the donors reported 250 to 350 Gb of sequence data and 100 million to 120 million unique TCR beta sequences obtained from roughly 170 million T cells. Using immunosequencing, the study profiled T cell repertoires from around 680 subjects and related those repertoires to cytomegalovirus serostatus. About 280 gigabases of sequencing data and around 80 million unique TCR sequences made up an early release that covered roughly 670 HLA-typed donors. Donor age, sex, ethnicity and CMV serostatus were compiled alongside the repertoire data. Besides the first cohort of some 670 subjects, a separate validation cohort made up of over 95 different subjects was used. On average, approximately 250,000 unique TCR beta nucleotide sequences were sequenced per donor among 300 to 500 genotyped donors of the cohort, with roughly 18% of those sequences being non-productive. Because of strong linkage in the cohort, five DR-DQ haplotypes were treated as single units for association and clustering. A later analysis re-analyzed previously published TCR beta repertoires from 666 donors and added high-resolution HLA genotyping to study TCR occurrence patterns. Both class I and class II loci were covered by HLA typing, at four-digit resolution. An earlier analysis of about 600 of the donors used high-throughput TCR beta sequencing to judge whether each TCR beta V gene segment behaved as functional or pseudogenic. Rather than drawing on any new phenotypic data, the later analysis identified candidate immune exposures from TCR beta sequences and the way those sequences occurred across donors. Genome-wide SNP genotypes for about 60% of the roughly 700 donors were used in a later genetic analysis, which treated that subset as a discovery cohort. The aim of the study was to test whether cataloging public T cell receptors could identify signatures of past pathogen exposure. Every repertoire in the discovery cohort had been generated on one and the same sequencing platform. Typing coverage differed by locus: A, B, C, DRB1 and DQB1 were typed in roughly 620-640 donors, DQA1 in roughly 510, DPA1 in 600 to 610, and DPB1 in 450 to 480. Of the approximately 400 genotyped donors, less than 85% were placed in the genetic ancestry cluster associated with self-reported Caucasian donors. The study combined high-throughput TCR immunosequencing, statistical association of individual TCRs with disease status, and machine learning to predict cytomegalovirus infection status.

What the research found in general, with its limitations: An association between a missense DCLRE1C variant and V-gene and J-gene trimming of TCR beta chains was found in a later genetic analysis and replicated in an independent cohort. The cohort was sequenced for TCR beta chains only, and without alpha or paired-chain data the features that could be detected were limited. Because HLA typing was missing for some donors at each locus, association tests included only the typed subset. The classifier was reported to diagnose cytomegalovirus status with high specificity and sensitivity in both the original and validation cohorts. Because the 87-base-pair reads could not distinguish some IMGT-functional V segments, including TRBV6-2 and TRBV6-3, those segments were excluded. When HLA alleles, especially DR and DQ, strongly co-occurred, TCR associations were difficult to assign to individual alleles. While some public TCRs were present in many individuals, most TCR sequences turned up only very rarely across donors. Linkage disequilibrium might explain the correlated functional status among segregating V segments, but an unknown experimental factor could not be ruled out. Immune exposure information for the cohort was limited to CMV serostatus. A later analysis found that TCR association rates varied across HLA loci, with DRB1 alleles showing the most associated TCRs and HLA-C alleles the fewest. In a later analysis, around 17,000 TCR beta sequences were associated with specific HLA alleles at a false discovery rate of 0.05. It was suggested by the authors that the approach could potentially be generalized to other disease states and immunological phenotypes. Sequencing depth was assumed to be roughly uniform across donors in the presence/absence analyses, though that assumption may not hold. In the study, some 160 TCR beta chains were listed as associated with cytomegalovirus. In a later analysis, HLA-associated TCR beta chains were found to be more clonally expanded and to have lower generation probabilities than equally common non-associated chains. In a later genetic analysis, fewer N-insertions in productive TCRs were reported among donors in an Asian-associated ancestry cluster than the roughly 700-donor mean. Three of the identified cytomegalovirus-associated TCR beta chains were confirmed in vitro to be specific for cytomegalovirus antigens. A group of highly shared sequence variants was considered likely to be a technical artifact of the sequencing pipeline. Most CMV-associated TCR beta chains appeared to be HLA-restricted in a later analysis, and the HLA associations seemed to be driven largely by CMV exposure. In an earlier analysis of under 600 of the donors, most TCR beta V segments were observed in productive rearrangements about 90% or about 30% of the time, broadly matching IMGT annotations. A further reported finding was that TCR beta sequences accurately predicted the HLA-A and HLA-B alleles for most subjects in the first cohort. Because counts were too low, under 20 rarely observed V segments, including chromosome 9 orphons, were left out of the earlier analysis of some 600 of the donors. According to a later analysis, parvovirus B19, influenza, CMV and Epstein-Barr virus appeared linked to several top co-occurrence clusters.

The cohort was made up of 500 to 850 healthy bone marrow donors. All cohort members were sampled while nominally healthy, although unrecorded immune exposures were likely present. The donor tested CMV seronegative and was one of the 352 seronegative cohort members. Each donor provided a peripheral blood sample, and peripheral blood mononuclear cells were used for TCR beta sequencing. The Qiagen DNeasy Blood Extraction Kit was used to extract genomic DNA from the blood cell samples. Here the chain combines TRBV27 and TRBJ2-4, with 7 bases matching TRBD1. The sequenced material came from PBMCs. The receptor was isolated from a woman aged 40-49 years in good health and CMV-seronegative. The DNA sequence is TGTGCCAGCAGTCAACAATCCAGGGGGTCCAAAAACAGTCAGTACTTC. Translation gives CASSQQSRGSKNSQYF.